A selection of T cell receptor beta chains follows, all from one sample in a study of T cell responses to AZD1222 COVID-19 vaccine. Assay: immunoSEQ multiplex PCR; the TCRdb copy retains only in-frame clones and omits some. Here the sample spans over 75,000 clones, roughly 87% being singletons. Sequenced material: peripheral blood, taken on day 0 of AZD1222 vaccination. Every receptor here comes from an adult in good health. CDR3s include the opening cysteine and the closing phenylalanine or tryptophan. D genes are given only for firm matches. Some rows mark clone size as missing; the rest say once, few, many or name a class of expanded clone.

j_call clone_size d_call v_call cdr3_aa cdr3_nt
TRBJ1-4 . TRBD1 TRBV15 CATSGGQGWTNEKLFF TGTGCCACCAGCGGCGGACAGGGATGGACTAATGAAAAACTGTTTTTT
TRBJ1-1 . . TRBV4-1 CASSQWGPEDLNTEAFF TGCGCCAGCAGCCAGTGGGGGCCCGAGGATCTCAACACTGAAGCTTTCTTT
TRBJ1-1 few TRBD1 TRBV6-5 CASSPPGQKNTEAFF TGTGCCAGCAGCCCCCCGGGACAGAAGAACACTGAAGCTTTCTTT
TRBJ1-1 . TRBD1 TRBV10-1 CASSYSGTGNSFF TGCGCCAGCAGTTACTCCGGGACAGGGAACTCTTTCTTT
TRBJ2-7 . . TRBV5-1 CASSRDGSSYEQYF TGCGCCAGCAGCAGGGACGGGAGCTCCTACGAGCAGTACTTC
TRBJ2-1 . . TRBV27 CASRSEGRVDEQFF TGTGCCAGCAGGTCGGAGGGCCGGGTGGATGAGCAGTTCTTC
TRBJ2-7 . TRBD1 TRBV11-2 CASRPSGTATYEQYF TGTGCCAGCAGACCCTCCGGGACAGCAACCTACGAGCAGTACTTC
TRBJ1-1 . . TRBV5-1 CASSSSGPQNTEAFF TGCGCCAGCAGTTCCTCGGGACCCCAGAACACTGAAGCTTTCTTT
TRBJ2-7 . . TRBV24-1 CATSVKTGWKYEQYF TGTGCCACCAGTGTCAAAACAGGGTGGAAATACGAGCAGTACTTC
TRBJ2-5 . . TRBV7-8 CASSLQRQVGETQYF TGTGCCAGCAGCTTACAGCGGCAAGTGGGAGAGACCCAGTACTTC
TRBJ1-5 . TRBD1 TRBV18 CASSPGTGISQPQHF TGTGCCAGCTCACCAGGGACAGGGATCAGTCAGCCCCAGCATTTT
TRBJ2-7 . TRBD1 TRBV19 CASSPSGTGSYEQYF TGTGCCAGTAGTCCTTCCGGGACAGGATCCTACGAGCAGTACTTC
TRBJ2-7 . TRBD2 TRBV25-1 CASGTSGGAYEQYF TGTGCCAGCGGGACTAGCGGGGGGGCCTACGAGCAGTACTTC
TRBJ1-4 . . TRBV3-1/TRBV3-2 CASSHQSGGEKLFF TGTGCCAGCAGCCATCAATCGGGAGGTGAAAAACTGTTTTTT
TRBJ2-7 . . TRBV5-6 CASSSMAGGYEQYF TGTGCCAGCAGCTCCATGGCAGGGGGGTACGAGCAGTACTTC
TRBJ2-1 . TRBD2 TRBV7-2 CASSPPGLAGSNEQFF TGTGCCAGCAGCCCCCCCGGACTAGCGGGATCCAATGAGCAGTTCTTC
TRBJ2-1 . TRBD2 TRBV28 CASSIPGLAKDEQFF TGTGCCAGCAGTATACCGGGACTAGCGAAGGATGAGCAGTTCTTC
TRBJ1-1 . . TRBV12-3/TRBV12-4 CASSSIHGTEAFF TGTGCCAGCAGCTCCATTCATGGCACCGAAGCTTTCTTT
TRBJ2-1 . . TRBV23-1 CASSRGNNEQFF TGCGCCAGCAGTCGGGGGAACAATGAGCAGTTCTTC
TRBJ2-2 . . TRBV5-1 CASSLGVLGTGELFF TGCGCCAGCAGCTTGGGCGTACTAGGCACCGGGGAGCTGTTTTTT
TRBJ2-1 . TRBD1 TRBV2 CASSRLGTGEQFF TGTGCCAGCAGTCGCCTAGGGACAGGTGAGCAGTTCTTC
TRBJ2-7 once TRBD2 TRBV19 CASASAGGYEQYF TGTGCCAGTGCCTCAGCGGGAGGGTATGAGCAGTACTTC